A single sample gave rise to the 2 T cell receptor beta chains below, sequenced in a study of control samples from healthy donors and cancer patients. The table came from immunoSEQ multiplex PCR; TCRdb's copy has only in-frame clones and leaves some out. The repertoire holds roughly 24,000 clones, with about 81% as singletons. Input material: PBMCs. The source is a man aged 55-75 years with colorectal cancer.

The V and J genes are TRBV30 and TRBJ1-1; the D gene is possibly TRBD1 (6 bases). The V end lost 4 bases, the J end lost 0 bases, and 21 bases lay between the germline ends. CDR3 length: 17 amino acids. Germline CDR1 reads GTSNPN; CDR2 reads SVGIG (reference sequence). CDR3 nucleotide sequence: TGTGCCTGGAAACCCCCGGGGGGAACAGGGCTGAACACTGAAGCTTTCTTT. Encoded protein: CAWKPPGGTGLNTEAFF.

The chain uses TRBV27 and TRBJ1-6; 7 bases align to TRBD1. Trimming removed 5 bases from V and 6 bases from J; junction bases left unmatched: 7. Germline V gives CDR1 MNHEY, CDR2 SMNVEV (reference sequence). This CDR3 comprises 15 residues. The DNA for the CDR3 is TGTGCCAGCAGTGTTTCGGGACAGACTAATTCACCCCTCCACTTT. This translates into CASSVSGQTNSPLHF.